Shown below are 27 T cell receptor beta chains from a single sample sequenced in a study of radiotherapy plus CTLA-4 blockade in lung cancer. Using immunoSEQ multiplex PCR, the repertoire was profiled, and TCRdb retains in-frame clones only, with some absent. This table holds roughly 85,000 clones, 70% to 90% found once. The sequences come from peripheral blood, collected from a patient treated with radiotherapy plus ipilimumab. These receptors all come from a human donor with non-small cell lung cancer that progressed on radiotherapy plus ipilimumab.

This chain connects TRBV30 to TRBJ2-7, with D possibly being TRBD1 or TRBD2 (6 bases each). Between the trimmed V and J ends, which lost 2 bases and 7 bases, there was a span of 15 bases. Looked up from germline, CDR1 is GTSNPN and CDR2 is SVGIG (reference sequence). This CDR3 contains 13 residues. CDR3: CAWSIRGEREQYF. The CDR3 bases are TGTGCCTGGAGTATAAGGGGGGAGAGGGAGCAGTACTTC. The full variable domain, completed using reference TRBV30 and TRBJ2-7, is SQTIHQWPATLVQPVGSPLSLECTVEGTSNPNLYWYRQAAGRGLQLLFYSVGIGQISSEVPQNLSASRPQDRQFILSSKKLLLSDSGFYLCAWSIRGEREQYFGPGTRLTVT.

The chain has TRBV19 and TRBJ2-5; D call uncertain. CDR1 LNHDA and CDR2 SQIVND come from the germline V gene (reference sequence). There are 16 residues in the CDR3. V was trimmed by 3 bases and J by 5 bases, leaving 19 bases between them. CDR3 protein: CASSMDASHGVETQYF. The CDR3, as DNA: TGTGCCAGTAGTATGGACGCTTCCCATGGGGTTGAGACCCAGTACTTC.

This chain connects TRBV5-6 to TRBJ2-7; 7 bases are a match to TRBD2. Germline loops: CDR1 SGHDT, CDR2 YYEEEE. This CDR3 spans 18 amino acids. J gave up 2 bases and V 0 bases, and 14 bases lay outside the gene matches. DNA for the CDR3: TGTGCCAGCAGCTTGGAGATGGGAGGGGTCGGTCGGGCCTACGAGCAGTACTTC. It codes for CASSLEMGGVGRAYEQYF.

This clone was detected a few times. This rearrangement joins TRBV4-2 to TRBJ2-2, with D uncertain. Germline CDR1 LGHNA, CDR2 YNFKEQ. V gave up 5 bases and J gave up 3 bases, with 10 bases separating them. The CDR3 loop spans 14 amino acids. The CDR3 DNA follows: TGTGCCAGCAGCACAGACGGGTACACCGGGGAGCTGTTTTTT. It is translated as CASSTDGYTGELFF.

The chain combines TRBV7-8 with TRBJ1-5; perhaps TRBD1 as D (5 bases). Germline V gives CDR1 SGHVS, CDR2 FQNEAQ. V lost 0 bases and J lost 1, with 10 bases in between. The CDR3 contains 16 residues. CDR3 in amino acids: CASSLAGGGSNQPQHF. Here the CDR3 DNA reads TGTGCCAGCAGCTTAGCTGGGGGTGGGAGCAATCAGCCCCAGCATTTT.

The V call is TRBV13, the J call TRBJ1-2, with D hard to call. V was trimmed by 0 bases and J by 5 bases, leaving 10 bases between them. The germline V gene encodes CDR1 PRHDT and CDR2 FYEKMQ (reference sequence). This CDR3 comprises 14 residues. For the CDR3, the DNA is TGTGCCAGCAGCTTAGGACAGCGACGATATGGCTACACCTTC. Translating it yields CASSLGQRRYGYTF.

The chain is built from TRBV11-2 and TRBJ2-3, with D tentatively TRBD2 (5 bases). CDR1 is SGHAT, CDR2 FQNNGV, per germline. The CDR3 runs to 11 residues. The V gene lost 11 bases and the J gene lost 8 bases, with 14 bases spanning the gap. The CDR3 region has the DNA TGTGCCTCCAAGAGCGGTGGTACGCAGTATTTT. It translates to CASKSGGTQYF. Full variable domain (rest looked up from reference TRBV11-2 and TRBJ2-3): EAGVAQSPRYKIIEKRQSVAFWCNPISGHATLYWYQQILGQGPKLLIQFQNNGVVDDSQLPKDRFSAERLKGVDSTLKIQPAKLEDSAVYLCASKSGGTQYFGPGTRLTVL.

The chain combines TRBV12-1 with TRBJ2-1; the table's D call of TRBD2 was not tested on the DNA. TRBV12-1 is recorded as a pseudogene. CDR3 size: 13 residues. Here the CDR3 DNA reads TGTGCCAGCAGCTCCCCCGGGGGGTATGAGCAGTTCTTC. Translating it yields CASSSPGGYEQFF.

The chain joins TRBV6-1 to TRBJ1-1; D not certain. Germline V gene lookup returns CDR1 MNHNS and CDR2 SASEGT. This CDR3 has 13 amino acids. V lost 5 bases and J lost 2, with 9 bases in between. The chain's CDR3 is CASSMWQNTEAFF. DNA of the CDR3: TGTGCCAGCAGTATGTGGCAAAACACTGAAGCTTTCTTT.

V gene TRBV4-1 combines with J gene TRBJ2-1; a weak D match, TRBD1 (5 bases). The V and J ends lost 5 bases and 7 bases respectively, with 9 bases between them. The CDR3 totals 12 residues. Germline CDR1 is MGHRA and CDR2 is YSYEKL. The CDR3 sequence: CASSLKGNEQFF. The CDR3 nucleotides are TGCGCCAGCAGCTTAAAGGGGAATGAGCAGTTCTTC.

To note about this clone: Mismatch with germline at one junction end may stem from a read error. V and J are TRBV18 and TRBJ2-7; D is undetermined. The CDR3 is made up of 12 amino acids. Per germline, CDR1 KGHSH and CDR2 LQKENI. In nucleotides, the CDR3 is TGTGCCAGCTCACCAAGCTCCTACGAGCAGTGCTTC. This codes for CASSPSSYEQCF.

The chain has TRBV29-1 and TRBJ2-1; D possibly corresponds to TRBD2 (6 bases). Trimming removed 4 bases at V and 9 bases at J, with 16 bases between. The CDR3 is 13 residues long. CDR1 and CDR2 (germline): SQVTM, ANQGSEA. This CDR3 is CSVVGGYGGEQFF. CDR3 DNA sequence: TGCAGCGTTGTGGGGGGTTACGGAGGTGAGCAGTTCTTC.

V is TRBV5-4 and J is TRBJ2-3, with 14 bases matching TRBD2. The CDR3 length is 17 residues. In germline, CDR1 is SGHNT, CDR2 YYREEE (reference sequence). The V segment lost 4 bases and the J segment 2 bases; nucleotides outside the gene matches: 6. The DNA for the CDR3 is TGTGCCAGCAGCCTGACTAGCGGGGGGGCTGACACAGATACGCAGTATTTT. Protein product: CASSLTSGGADTDTQYF.

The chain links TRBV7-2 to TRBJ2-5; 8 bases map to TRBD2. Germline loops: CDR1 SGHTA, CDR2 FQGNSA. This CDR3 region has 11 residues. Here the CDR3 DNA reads TGTGCAAGCGGGGGCTCGGAGACCCAGTACTTC. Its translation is CASGGSETQYF.

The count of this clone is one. The CDR3 DNA reads as TGTGCCAGCAGTCCCCAGGGGTTTGGGACCCAGTACTTC. This translates into CASSPQGFGTQYF. The rearrangement uses TRBV27 and TRBJ2-5; TRBD1 is a possible D gene (6 bases). The CDR3 extends over 13 amino acids. The V and J ends lost 5 bases and 7 bases respectively, with 14 bases between them. Germline values: CDR1 MNHEY, CDR2 SMNVEV (reference sequence).

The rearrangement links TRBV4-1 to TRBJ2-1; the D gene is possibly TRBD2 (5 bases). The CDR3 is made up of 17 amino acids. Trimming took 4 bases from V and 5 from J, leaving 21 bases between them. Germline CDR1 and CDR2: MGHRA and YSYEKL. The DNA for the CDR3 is TGCGCCAGCAGCCGGGAGTTTGCTCCGCTTTCAAACAATGAGCAGTTCTTC. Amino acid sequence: CASSREFAPLSNNEQFF.

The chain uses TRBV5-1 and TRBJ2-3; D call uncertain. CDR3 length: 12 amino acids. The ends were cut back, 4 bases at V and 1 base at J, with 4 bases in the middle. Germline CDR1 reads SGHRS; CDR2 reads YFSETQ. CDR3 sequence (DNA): TGCGCCAGCAGCCCAGGCACAGATACGCAGTATTTT. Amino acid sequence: CASSPGTDTQYF.

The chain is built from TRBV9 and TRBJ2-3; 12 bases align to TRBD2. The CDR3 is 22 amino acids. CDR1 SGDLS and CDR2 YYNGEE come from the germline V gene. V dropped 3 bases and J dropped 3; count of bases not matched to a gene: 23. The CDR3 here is CASSALPRLHLASGRATDTQYF. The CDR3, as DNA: TGTGCCAGCAGCGCCCTCCCTAGACTCCATTTGGCTAGCGGGAGGGCAACAGATACGCAGTATTTT.

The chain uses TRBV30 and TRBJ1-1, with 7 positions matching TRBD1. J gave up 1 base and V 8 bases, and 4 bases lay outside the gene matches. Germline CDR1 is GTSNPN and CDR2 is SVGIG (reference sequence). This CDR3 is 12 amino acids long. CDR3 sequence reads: CARDSSNTEAFF. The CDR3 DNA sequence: TGTGCCCGGGACAGTTCGAACACTGAAGCTTTCTTT.

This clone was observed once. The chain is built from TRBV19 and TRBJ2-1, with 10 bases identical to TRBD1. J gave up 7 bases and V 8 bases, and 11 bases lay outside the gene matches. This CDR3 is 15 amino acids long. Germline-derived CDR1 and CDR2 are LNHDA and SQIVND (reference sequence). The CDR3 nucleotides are TGTGCCAGTGGAAAAGACAGGGGGCGAGGGAATGAGCAGTTCTTC. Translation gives CASGKDRGRGNEQFF.

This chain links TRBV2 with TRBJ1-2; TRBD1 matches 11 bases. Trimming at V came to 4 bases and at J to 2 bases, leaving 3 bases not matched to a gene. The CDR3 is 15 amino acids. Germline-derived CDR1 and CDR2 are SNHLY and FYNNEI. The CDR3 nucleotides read TGTGCCAGCAGTGCCAGGACAGGGGGCAACTATGGCTACACCTTC. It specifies CASSARTGGNYGYTF.

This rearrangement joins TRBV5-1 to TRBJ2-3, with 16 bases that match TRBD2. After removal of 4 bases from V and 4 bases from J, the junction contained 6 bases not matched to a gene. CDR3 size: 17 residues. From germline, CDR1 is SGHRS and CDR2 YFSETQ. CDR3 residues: CASSLGTSGGVADTQYF. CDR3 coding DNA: TGCGCCAGCAGCCTCGGGACTAGCGGGGGGGTAGCAGATACGCAGTATTTT.

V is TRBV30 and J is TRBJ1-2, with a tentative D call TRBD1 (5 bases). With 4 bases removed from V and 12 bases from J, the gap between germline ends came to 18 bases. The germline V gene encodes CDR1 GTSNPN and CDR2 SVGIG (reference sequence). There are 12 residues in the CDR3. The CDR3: CAWKRGGTANTF. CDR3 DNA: TGTGCCTGGAAGAGGGGTGGCACGGCTAACACCTTC.

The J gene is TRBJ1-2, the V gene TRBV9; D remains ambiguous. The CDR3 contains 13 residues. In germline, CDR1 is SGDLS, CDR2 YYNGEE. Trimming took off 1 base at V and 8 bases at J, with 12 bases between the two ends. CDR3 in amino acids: CASSVTGSFGYTF. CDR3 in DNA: TGTGCCAGCAGCGTAACGGGGTCCTTCGGCTACACCTTC.

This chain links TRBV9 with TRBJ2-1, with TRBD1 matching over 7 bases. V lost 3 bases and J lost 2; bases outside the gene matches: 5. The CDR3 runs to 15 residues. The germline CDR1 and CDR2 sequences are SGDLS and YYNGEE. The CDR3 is CASSAGQAAYNEQFF. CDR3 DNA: TGTGCCAGCAGCGCCGGACAGGCCGCCTACAATGAGCAGTTCTTC. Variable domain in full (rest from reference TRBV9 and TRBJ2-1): DSGVTQTPKHLITATGQRVTLRCSPRSGDLSVYWYQQSLDQGLQFLIQYYNGEERAKGNILERFSAQQFPDLHSELNLSSLELGDSALYFCASSAGQAAYNEQFFGPGTRLTVL.

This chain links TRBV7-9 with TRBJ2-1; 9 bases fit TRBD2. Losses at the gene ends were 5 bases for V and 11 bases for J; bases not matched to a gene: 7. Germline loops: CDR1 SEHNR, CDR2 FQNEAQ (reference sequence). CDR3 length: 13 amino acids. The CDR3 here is CASSEVAGGKQFF. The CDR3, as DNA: TGTGCCAGCAGCGAGGTGGCGGGGGGGAAGCAGTTCTTC.

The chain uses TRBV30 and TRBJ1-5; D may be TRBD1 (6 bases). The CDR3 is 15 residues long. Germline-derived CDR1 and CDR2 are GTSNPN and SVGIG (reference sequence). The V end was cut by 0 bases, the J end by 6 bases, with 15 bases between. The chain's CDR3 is CAWSVPTGKGQPQHF. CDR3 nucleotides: TGTGCCTGGAGTGTACCTACAGGGAAGGGTCAGCCCCAGCATTTT.